The 5 T cell receptor beta chains listed next were all sequenced from one sample in a study of CD8+ T cells in alopecia areata. Treatment defined: oral pan-JAK inhibitor, 5-10 mg twice daily. Following extraction, RNA underwent reverse transcription to cDNA, which served as the sequencing template. Clones were sequenced by immunoSEQ multiplex PCR, and TCRdb holds only the in-frame ones, with some missing. This sample yields fewer than 250,000 clones, of which more than 55% are seen a single time; roughly 0.71% belongs to the top ten. Sequenced material: CD4+ T cells sorted from blood, taken at week 4, from a patient treated with tofacitinib. These receptor sequences come from a human donor with alopecia areata.

Here the CDR3 reads CASSSMGQVYEQYF. The CDR3 DNA follows: TGTGCCAGCAGCTCGATGGGACAGGTCTACGAGCAGTACTTC. The chain combines TRBV7-2 with TRBJ2-7; 8 nucleotides agree with TRBD1. The V segment lost 4 bases and the J segment 3 bases; nucleotides outside the gene matches: 5. Germline values: CDR1 SGHTA, CDR2 FQGNSA. The CDR3 contains 14 residues.

This clone came up a few times. The chain combines TRBV27 with TRBJ2-5; 8 nucleotides line up with TRBD1. The germline CDR1 and CDR2 sequences are MNHEY and SMNVEV (reference sequence). The CDR3 consists of 14 residues. The ends lost 2 bases at V and 5 bases at J; junction bases unmatched: 4. The CDR3 bases are TGTGCCAGCAGTTTACAGGGGGCCGGGGAGACCCAGTACTTC. It encodes CASSLQGAGETQYF.

This clone was found once. The rearrangement links TRBV9 to TRBJ2-1; no definite D call. V was cut by 0 bases and J by 7 bases, with 11 bases left in between. The CDR3 consists of 14 residues. Germline assignment: CDR1 SGDLS and CDR2 YYNGEE. CDR3 nucleotides: TGTGCCAGCAGCGTAGCTCCCACAGCTAATGAGCAGTTCTTC. Encoded protein: CASSVAPTANEQFF.

The gene calls are TRBV29-1 and TRBJ2-7; possible D gene TRBD2, 6 bases. The CDR3 length is 11 residues. CDR1 and CDR2 from the germline V gene are SQVTM and ANQGSEA. Trimming stripped 7 bases from V and 0 bases from J, with 7 bases between. This chain's CDR3 is CSGGGSYEQYF. DNA of the CDR3: TGCAGCGGGGGAGGCTCCTACGAGCAGTACTTC.

The chain joins TRBV29-1 to TRBJ1-2; D unclear. This CDR3 contains 12 residues. Germline values: CDR1 SQVTM, CDR2 ANQGSEA. Trimming removed 6 bases from V and 4 bases from J, with 12 bases in between. The CDR3 nucleotides read TGCAGCGTGGGAGACGGCGCCTATGGCTACACCTTC. Translating it yields CSVGDGAYGYTF.